This T cell receptor beta chain was identified in a study of T cell changes during pregnancy in multiple sclerosis. The table came from immunoSEQ multiplex PCR; TCRdb's copy has only in-frame clones and leaves some out. This sample has roughly 41,000 clones, with approximately 91% found just once. Comment on this clone: Compared with germline, one end of the junction differs, possibly owing to a read error. Other DNA variants within this sample encode the same CDR3.

Germline V lookup: CDR1 SNHLY, CDR2 FYNNEI. The CDR3 consists of 15 residues. The chain carries TRBV2 and TRBJ1-2, with TRBD1 as a possible D gene (5 bases). Here the sequenced sample was CD8+ T cells from peripheral blood mononuclear cells, taken in the third trimester of pregnancy. The sequence came from a female donor with multiple sclerosis, enrolled in a pregnancy study. As DNA, the CDR3 is TGCGCCAGCAGAATAAACAGGAACCCTGAGTATGGCTACACCTTC. It codes for CASRINRNPEYGYTF.